The next 22 T cell receptor beta chains were all read from a single sample in a study of identical twins. MiXCR, run by TCRdb on the 5' RACE reads, gives a single entry per CDR3 protein. In the table there are roughly 770,000 distinct CDR3 sequences, roughly 20% of which are singletons. These data were likewise used in another study, on T cells expressing NK-cell markers.

Sequencing used PBMCs. These TCRs come from a woman in her late teens or twenties in good health.

The V call is TRBV7-9, the J call TRBJ2-5, with 7 bases aligning to TRBD1. CDR1 and CDR2 from the germline V gene are SEHNR and FQNEAQ (reference sequence). CDR3 length: 16 residues. V dropped 3 bases and J dropped 1; count of bases not matched to a gene: 8. The CDR3 DNA reads as TGTGCCAGCAGCTTTCTGACAGGGACCCTCCAAGAGACCCAGTACTTC. Residues: CASSFLTGTLQETQYF.

This clonotype was detected a few times. This chain links TRBV12-3 or TRBV12-4 with TRBJ2-2; D might be TRBD1 (6 bases). V gave up 8 bases and J gave up 1 base, with 14 bases separating them. The CDR3 contains 15 residues. In nucleotides, the CDR3 is TGTGCCAGCGGCTACAGGGAAAGGAACACCGGGGAGCTGTTTTTT. This gives the protein CASGYRERNTGELFF.

This chain uses TRBV20-1 with TRBJ2-5; D perhaps matches TRBD2 (5 bases). The germline gives CDR1 DFQATT, CDR2 SNEGSKA (reference sequence). Trimming cost V 6 bases and J 2 bases, with 7 bases left between them. The CDR3 loop spans 11 amino acids. The CDR3 loop is CSAAAQETQYF. Here the CDR3 DNA reads TGCAGTGCAGCGGCACAAGAGACCCAGTACTTC.

The chain recombines TRBV20-1 with TRBJ2-1; maybe TRBD2 (6 bases). Trimming took 1 base from V and 3 from J, leaving 16 bases between them. Per the germline V gene, CDR1 is DFQATT and CDR2 is SNEGSKA (reference sequence). The CDR3 extends over 16 amino acids. The CDR3 nucleotides are TGCAGTGCTAGAGTAAGAGGTGGGAGGAGCTACAATGAGCAGTTCTTC. Translating gives CSARVRGGRSYNEQFF.

This clonotype was detected many times. The chain couples TRBV7-9 to TRBJ1-5; tentative D call: TRBD1 (6 bases). Germline V gene sequence: CDR1 SEHNR, CDR2 FQNEAQ (reference sequence). The V gene lost 5 bases and the J gene lost 11 bases, with 13 bases spanning the gap. The CDR3 has 12 residues. The CDR3 is CASSEQGLTQHF. The CDR3 region has the DNA TGTGCCAGCAGCGAACAGGGATTGACCCAGCATTTT.

The chain has TRBV6-5 and TRBJ2-1, with 7 bases lining up with TRBD2. The germline V gene has CDR1 MNHEY and CDR2 SVGAGI. The CDR3 runs 15 residues. Trimming at V came to 0 bases and at J to 3 bases, leaving 2 bases not matched to a gene. This CDR3 reads CASSYSASGYNEQFF. Written as DNA, the CDR3 is TGTGCCAGCAGTTACTCGGCTAGCGGCTACAATGAGCAGTTCTTC.

This chain links TRBV12-3 or TRBV12-4 with TRBJ1-6; 7 nucleotides line up with TRBD1. V trimming: 3 bases; J trimming: 8 bases; junction bases outside the gene matches: 4. The CDR3 is made up of 14 amino acids. CDR3 in DNA: TGTGCCAGCAGTTTGTGGCAGGGGGATTCACCCCTCCACTTT. Its translation: CASSLWQGDSPLHF.

This clonotype was detected a few times. This chain connects TRBV7-2 to TRBJ2-1, with D hard to call. The CDR3 runs to 16 residues. CDR1 and CDR2 from the germline V gene are SGHTA and FQGNSA. V lost 2 bases and J 10 bases, leaving 21 bases between the germline ends. CDR3 in amino acids: CASSLIAGPGPGEQFF. The CDR3 nucleotides read TGTGCCAGCAGCTTAATAGCCGGGCCCGGGCCTGGCGAGCAGTTCTTC.

The chain uses TRBV12-3 or TRBV12-4 and TRBJ2-1; D remains ambiguous. The CDR3 has 13 amino acids. Trimming stripped 3 bases from V and 7 bases from J, with 10 bases between. CDR3 nucleotides: TGTGCCAGCAGTTTGAGACTTCAGAATGAGCAGTTCTTC. Its protein is CASSLRLQNEQFF.

This chain joins TRBV7-2 and TRBJ2-1, with 8 bases lining up with TRBD1. The CDR3 contains 15 residues. Trimming took 5 bases from V and 3 from J; bases not matched to a gene: 6. Germline V gene data show CDR1 as SGHTA and CDR2 as FQGNSA. CDR3 region: CASSPRTGRYNEQFF. CDR3 DNA: TGTGCCAGCAGCCCGAGGACAGGGCGCTACAATGAGCAGTTCTTC.

V gene TRBV20-1 combines with J gene TRBJ1-5; unclear D gene. Deletions cut 1 base from V and 5 bases from J, with 9 bases between. Germline V gene lookup returns CDR1 DFQATT and CDR2 SNEGSKA (reference sequence). The CDR3 totals 13 residues. The CDR3 sequence: CSARAPSDQPQHF. CDR3 coding DNA: TGCAGTGCTAGAGCGCCCAGCGATCAGCCCCAGCATTTT.

This clonotype has just a few counts. This rearrangement joins TRBV5-1 to TRBJ2-5; tentatively, D is TRBD1 or TRBD2 (5 bases each). This CDR3 region has 16 residues. V was clipped by 4 bases and J by 5 bases, with 21 bases between them. Germline CDR1 SGHRS, CDR2 YFSETQ. The CDR3 region has the DNA TGCGCCAGCAGCGCAGGGACCTCCCTTTTAAGGGAGACCCAGTACTTC. Its translation is CASSAGTSLLRETQYF.

The CDR3 nucleotides read TGTGCCACCGCCCCGGGCTCTCGAGGTGAGCAGTACTTC. Its translation is CATAPGSRGEQYF. The chain couples TRBV10-3 to TRBJ2-7, with no clear D. The germline V gene encodes CDR1 ENHRY and CDR2 SYGVKD. Deletions cut 10 bases from V and 7 bases from J, with 20 bases between. The CDR3 length is 13 residues.

J is TRBJ1-3 and V is TRBV12-3 or TRBV12-4, with D unresolved. Trimming took 3 bases from V and 0 from J, leaving 6 bases between them. The CDR3 runs to 14 residues. This chain's CDR3 is CASSFQSSGNTIYF. CDR3 DNA sequence: TGTGCCAGCAGTTTTCAGAGCTCTGGAAACACCATATATTTT.

This clonotype has only a few counts. The rearrangement uses TRBV6-2 or TRBV6-3 and TRBJ2-7, with D tentatively TRBD1 (5 bases). CDR3 length equals 12 residues. The V and J ends lost 6 bases and 5 bases respectively, with 11 bases between them. CDR1 is MNHEY, CDR2 SVGEGT, per germline. CDR3 protein: CASSQDSNEQYF. CDR3 coding DNA: TGTGCCAGCAGCCAAGACAGTAACGAGCAGTACTTC.

The chain carries TRBV10-2 and TRBJ2-7; TRBD2 matches 11 bases. Germline V lookup: CDR1 WSHSY, CDR2 SAAADI. Unmatched junction bases numbered 0, after V lost 2 bases and J lost 6 bases. The CDR3 consists of 13 residues. The CDR3 DNA is TGCGCCAGCAGTGAGACTAGCGGGGGCGAGCAGTACTTC. Translating it yields CASSETSGGEQYF.

The chain couples TRBV20-1 to TRBJ2-1; D gene ambiguous. CDR1 is DFQATT and CDR2 is SNEGSKA in the germline V gene (reference sequence). Trimming pared 2 bases from V and 13 bases from J, leaving 12 bases between. The CDR3 runs to 11 residues. The CDR3 nucleotides read TGCAGTGCTAGATGGCATCGAAGCCAGTTCTTC. Translation: CSARWHRSQFF.

V and J are TRBV10-2 and TRBJ2-1; 10 nucleotides line up with TRBD2. Germline CDR1 and CDR2: WSHSY and SAAADI. V lost 5 bases to trimming and J lost 6 bases; unmatched junction nucleotides: 7. The CDR3 covers 15 residues. The CDR3 here is CASSLGTSASNEQFF. CDR3 in DNA: TGCGCCAGCAGTCTCGGGACTAGCGCGAGCAATGAGCAGTTCTTC.

The V gene is TRBV10-3, the J gene TRBJ2-7; a possible D gene is TRBD2 (6 bases). Trimming pared 4 bases from V and 3 bases from J, leaving 13 bases between. CDR3 length equals 14 residues. The germline CDR1 and CDR2 sequences are ENHRY and SYGVKD. CDR3 residues: CAISVGQGGYEQYF. CDR3 nucleotide sequence: TGTGCCATCAGTGTTGGGCAGGGAGGCTACGAGCAGTACTTC.

The rearrangement links TRBV21-1 to TRBJ2-1; the DNA was not used to check the table's D call, TRBD2. TRBV21-1 is a documented pseudogene. The length of the CDR3 is 15 residues. CDR3 DNA sequence: TGTGCCAGCAGGGTAGCGGACTTCTCCTACAATGAGCAGTTCTTC. The encoded protein is CASRVADFSYNEQFF.

V is TRBV7-2 and J is TRBJ2-3; the D is unclear. V gave up 1 base and J gave up 0 bases, with 8 bases separating them. The CDR3 has 15 residues. Per the germline V gene, CDR1 is SGHTA and CDR2 is FQGNSA. CDR3 loop: CASSLVRTSTDTQYF. CDR3 coding DNA: TGTGCCAGCAGCTTAGTAAGAACTAGCACAGATACGCAGTATTTT.

In its sample, this clonotype was seen a few times. The genes are TRBV29-1 and TRBJ2-1; 12 bases map to TRBD2. Looked up from germline, CDR1 is SQVTM and CDR2 is ANQGSEA. J gave up 9 bases and V 6 bases, and 6 bases lay outside the gene matches. This CDR3 is built from 13 residues. CDR3 region: CSVASGGAFEQFF. DNA of the CDR3: TGCAGCGTAGCTAGCGGGGGGGCGTTTGAGCAGTTCTTC.